The 2 T cell receptor beta chains listed next were all sequenced from one sample in a study of early T cells in non-severe SARS-CoV-2 infection. Using its own MiXCR run on the 5' RACE reads, TCRdb lists one record per CDR3 protein. In the table there are roughly 90,000 distinct CDR3 sequences, approximately 15% of which are singletons. The material sequenced was whole blood. The source is an adult who was a healthcare worker with PCR-confirmed SARS-CoV-2 infection or an uninfected control (not recorded which).

This chain links TRBV10-3 with TRBJ2-5, with a weak D call TRBD1 (6 bases). The CDR3 sequence is 12 residues long. The V end was cut by 4 bases, the J end by 4 bases, with 7 bases between. Germline lookup yields CDR1 ENHRY and CDR2 SYGVKD. The CDR3 nucleotides read TGTGCCATCAGTGGAGGGGGAGAGACCCAGTACTTC. Translating it yields CAISGGGETQYF.

Comments on this clonotype: The junction departs from the called germline gene at one end, perhaps through a read error. The chain carries TRBV10-1 and TRBJ1-1; 7 nucleotides match TRBD1. Germline assignment: CDR1 WNHNN and CDR2 SYGVQD (reference sequence). CDR3 size: 18 residues. Written as DNA, the CDR3 is TGTGCCAGCAGTGAGGGCCTTATGGGACAGATACCGAACACTGAAGCTTTCTTT. Its translation is CASSEGLMGQIPNTEAFF.